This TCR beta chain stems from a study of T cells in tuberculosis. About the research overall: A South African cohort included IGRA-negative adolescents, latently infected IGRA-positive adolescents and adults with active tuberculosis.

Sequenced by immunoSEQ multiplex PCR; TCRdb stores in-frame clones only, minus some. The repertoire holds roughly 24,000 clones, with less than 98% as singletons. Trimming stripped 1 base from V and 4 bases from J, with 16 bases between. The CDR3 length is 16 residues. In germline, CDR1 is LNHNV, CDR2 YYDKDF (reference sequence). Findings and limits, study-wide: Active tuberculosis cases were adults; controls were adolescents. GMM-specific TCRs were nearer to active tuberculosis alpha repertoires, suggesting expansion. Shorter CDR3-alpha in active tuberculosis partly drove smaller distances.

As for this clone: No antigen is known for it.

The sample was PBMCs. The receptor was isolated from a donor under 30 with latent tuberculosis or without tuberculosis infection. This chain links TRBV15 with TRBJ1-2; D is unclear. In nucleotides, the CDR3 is TGTGCCACCAGCAGAGGCCTGGCCGGAGGGATCTATGGCTACACCTTC. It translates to CATSRGLAGGIYGYTF. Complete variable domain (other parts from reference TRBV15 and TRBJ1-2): DAMVIQNPRYQVTQFGKPVTLSCSQTLNHNVMYWYQQKSSQAPKLLFHYYDKDFNNEADTPDNFQSRRPNTSFCFLDIRSPGLGDTAMYLCATSRGLAGGIYGYTFGSGTRLTVV.